The 15 T cell receptor beta chains reported below all come from one sample, sequenced in a study of blood T cell repertoires in COVID-19. Repertoires were generated with immunoSEQ multiplex PCR, while TCRdb's copy carries only in-frame clones and drops some. The sample shows 200,000 to 250,000 clones, more than 70% of them seen only once. The sample was peripheral blood. The receptors shown here come from a woman older than 75 with acute or convalescent COVID-19.

V usage is TRBV27 and J usage is TRBJ1-2; D possibly corresponds to TRBD1 (5 bases). From germline, CDR1 is MNHEY and CDR2 SMNVEV (reference sequence). This CDR3 comprises 11 residues. The V end was cut by 5 bases, the J end by 7 bases, with 8 bases between. The CDR3 protein is CASSKGAGYTF. CDR3 DNA: TGTGCCAGCAGTAAAGGGGCTGGCTACACCTTC.

V is TRBV10-3 and J is TRBJ2-5, with 7 bases fitting TRBD1. Trimming removed 10 bases from V and 6 bases from J; junction bases left unmatched: 11. The CDR3 runs to 13 residues. Germline CDR1 ENHRY, CDR2 SYGVKD. Here the CDR3 DNA reads TGTGCCACCTGGGACAGTCTTGGAAAGACCCAGTACTTC. Its protein product is CATWDSLGKTQYF.

V usage is TRBV15 and J usage is TRBJ1-1, with TRBD1 as a possible D gene (6 bases). This CDR3 region has 13 residues. V lost 5 bases and J lost 1, with 8 bases in between. Germline-derived CDR1 and CDR2 are LNHNV and YYDKDF (reference sequence). DNA for the CDR3: TGTGCCACCAGCGGGGACAAGAACACTGAAGCTTTCTTT. Amino acid sequence: CATSGDKNTEAFF. Complete variable domain (other parts from reference TRBV15 and TRBJ1-1): DAMVIQNPRYQVTQFGKPVTLSCSQTLNHNVMYWYQQKSSQAPKLLFHYYDKDFNNEADTPDNFQSRRPNTSFCFLDIRSPGLGDTAMYLCATSGDKNTEAFFGQGTRLTVV.

This clone was detected only once. The J gene is TRBJ2-1, the V gene TRBV6-1; a possible D gene is TRBD1 (6 bases). The germline V gene has CDR1 MNHNS and CDR2 SASEGT. The ends were cut back, 5 bases at V and 9 bases at J, with 14 bases in the middle. The CDR3 is made up of 13 amino acids. CDR3 nucleotides: TGTGCCAGCAGTACCTCCAGGGGTCCTGAGCAGTTCTTC. It translates to CASSTSRGPEQFF.

This clone was picked up a small number of times. The J gene is TRBJ1-5, the V gene TRBV28, with D perhaps TRBD1 (6 bases). The V gene's germline CDR1 is MDHEN and CDR2 SYDVKM. The CDR3 spans 16 residues. V lost 5 bases, J lost 4 bases, and 18 bases lay in between. The CDR3 loop is CASSLRTAGGNQPQHF. The CDR3 DNA sequence: TGTGCCAGCAGTCTCCGGACAGCCGGGGGGAATCAGCCCCAGCATTTT. Full variable domain (missing parts from reference TRBV28 and TRBJ1-5): DVKVTQSSRYLVKRTGEKVFLECVQDMDHENMFWYRQDPGLGLRLIYFSYDVKMKEKGDIPEGYSVSREKKERFSLILESASTNQTSMYLCASSLRTAGGNQPQHFGDGTRLSIL.

The V gene is TRBV6-6, the J gene TRBJ1-2; a weak D match, TRBD1 (6 bases). CDR1 is MNHNY and CDR2 is SVGAGI in the germline V gene (reference sequence). V dropped 5 bases and J dropped 4 bases, with 17 bases sitting between them. The CDR3 runs 15 residues. The CDR3 DNA reads as TGTGCCAGCAGTATTCCGCGGACAGAACCCTATGGCTACACCTTC. This gives the protein CASSIPRTEPYGYTF.

V and J are TRBV15 and TRBJ1-1; D gene ambiguous. The V and J ends lost 2 bases and 2 bases respectively, with 3 bases between them. The CDR3 is made up of 12 amino acids. Germline V gene sequence: CDR1 LNHNV, CDR2 YYDKDF (reference sequence). The CDR3 DNA sequence: TGTGCCACCAGCAGACCTAACACTGAAGCTTTCTTT. It encodes CATSRPNTEAFF.

The count of this clone is one. The rearrangement links TRBV7-9 to TRBJ1-2; D perhaps matches TRBD1 (6 bases). CDR1 is SEHNR, CDR2 FQNEAQ, per germline (reference sequence). V was trimmed by 2 bases and J by 7 bases, leaving 11 bases between them. The CDR3 loop spans 13 amino acids. The CDR3 here is CASSLTGQGGYTF. The CDR3 region has the DNA TGTGCCAGCAGCTTAACAGGGCAGGGTGGCTACACCTTC.

The chain uses TRBV5-1 and TRBJ2-3, with 8 bases lining up with TRBD2. The CDR3 is 17 amino acids. The V and J ends lost 0 bases and 4 bases, in that order; junction bases with no gene match: 10. Germline V lookup: CDR1 SGHRS, CDR2 YFSETQ. CDR3: CASSLAGAGGLSDTQYF. Here the CDR3 DNA reads TGCGCCAGCAGCTTGGCCGGCGCGGGGGGCCTTTCAGATACGCAGTATTTT.

V is TRBV18 and J is TRBJ1-5; no clear D gene. V shed 2 bases and J shed 4 bases, with 9 bases lying between them. This CDR3 spans 14 amino acids. Germline V gene lookup returns CDR1 KGHSH and CDR2 LQKENI. The CDR3 region is CASSPSGNNQPQHF. CDR3 DNA sequence: TGTGCCAGCTCACCATCGGGGAATAATCAGCCCCAGCATTTT.

This rearrangement joins TRBV11-2 to TRBJ2-1; TRBD2 might be the D (7 bases). CDR3 length equals 19 residues. CDR1 SGHAT and CDR2 FQNNGV come from the germline V gene. V lost 5 bases to trimming and J lost 5 bases, with 28 bases between them. The CDR3 reads CASSPRLTGGPIIDNEQFF. The CDR3 bases are TGTGCCAGCAGCCCGCGTTTGACGGGGGGCCCGATTATTGACAATGAGCAGTTCTTC.

This rearrangement joins TRBV7-2 to TRBJ1-1; 8 bases map to TRBD1. The ends lost 5 bases at V and 3 bases at J; junction bases unmatched: 8. Germline CDR1 reads SGHTA; CDR2 reads FQGNSA. The CDR3 contains 15 residues. CDR3 nucleotide sequence: TGTGCCAGCAGCCCAGACAGGGGAGTGTACACTGAAGCTTTCTTT. This gives the protein CASSPDRGVYTEAFF.

The chain joins TRBV28 to TRBJ1-4; D is possibly TRBD1 (6 bases). CDR3 length: 14 amino acids. V was pared by 3 bases and J by 8 bases, with 13 bases between. Germline V gene lookup returns CDR1 MDHEN and CDR2 SYDVKM. CDR3 in amino acids: CASSFRGAEEKLFF. The DNA for the CDR3 is TGTGCCAGCAGTTTTCGGGGGGCGGAAGAAAAACTGTTTTTT.

This clone was detected a few times. The rearrangement uses TRBV28 and TRBJ1-2; D may be TRBD1 (6 bases). This CDR3 is 15 amino acids long. Germline assignment: CDR1 MDHEN and CDR2 SYDVKM. Between the trimmed V and J ends, which lost 5 bases and 4 bases, there was a span of 17 bases. CDR3 in amino acids: CASSPPMTGGYGYTF. The CDR3 DNA follows: TGTGCCAGCAGTCCTCCCATGACAGGTGGCTATGGCTACACCTTC.

The genes are TRBV6-5 and TRBJ1-6, with D maybe TRBD1 (5 bases). The V gene lost 5 bases and the J gene lost 0 bases, with 8 bases spanning the gap. The CDR3 contains 15 residues. Germline values: CDR1 MNHEY, CDR2 SVGAGI. In DNA form, the CDR3 reads TGTGCCAGCAGTCATGACAGCTCCTATAATTCACCCCTCCACTTT. This sequence encodes CASSHDSSYNSPLHF.